One and the same sample provided the 23 T cell receptor beta chains below, sequenced in a study of blood T cell repertoires in COVID-19. TCRdb's copy holds only in-frame clones and misses some; the assay was immunoSEQ multiplex PCR. The sample gives about 57,000 clones, more than 75% of which show up once; 8.2% is in the top ten. Sequencing was done on a sample of peripheral blood. The receptors here all came from a woman at least 80 years old with acute or convalescent COVID-19.

This clone was seen only a few times. The chain links TRBV3-1 (or the pseudogene TRBV3-2) to TRBJ2-2; 13 nucleotides align to TRBD2. The CDR3 contains 16 residues. Trimming cost V 3 bases and J 5 bases; bases outside gene matches: 3. Per the germline V gene, CDR1 is LGHDT and CDR2 is YNNKEL (reference sequence). CDR3 sequence: CASSHRTSGGTGELFF. The CDR3 nucleotides read TGTGCCAGCAGCCACCGGACTAGCGGGGGTACCGGGGAGCTGTTTTTT.

The chain is built from TRBV4-1 and TRBJ1-2, with D perhaps matching TRBD1 (5 bases). Trimming removed 1 base at V and 4 bases at J, with 10 bases between. CDR1 and CDR2 (germline): MGHRA, YSYEKL. The CDR3 contains 14 residues. CDR3 DNA: TGCGCCAGCAGCCAAGCCCTCGGGGGCTATGGCTACACCTTC. This codes for CASSQALGGYGYTF.

The CDR3 protein is CASSQERGLAGGLGTGELFF. CDR3 coding DNA: TGTGCCAGCAGCCAAGAAAGGGGACTAGCGGGAGGGCTTGGCACCGGGGAGCTGTTTTTT. The chain combines TRBV3-1 (or the pseudogene TRBV3-2) with TRBJ2-2, with 16 positions matching TRBD2. The CDR3 has 20 residues. V was pared by 0 bases and J by 4 bases, with 8 bases of the junction left unmatched. The germline gives CDR1 LGHDT, CDR2 YNNKEL (reference sequence).

V is TRBV3-1 (or the pseudogene TRBV3-2) and J is TRBJ1-4; the D gene is possibly TRBD1 (6 bases). The CDR3 has 16 amino acids. V was trimmed by 4 bases and J by 7 bases, leaving 19 bases between them. Germline CDR1 reads LGHDT; CDR2 reads YNNKEL (reference sequence). The CDR3 DNA follows: TGTGCCAGCAGCCTCGACACAGGGAGAAGCGGTGAAAAACTGTTTTTT. Amino acids: CASSLDTGRSGEKLFF.

The genes are TRBV5-4 and TRBJ2-2, with 10 positions matching TRBD2. Unmatched junction bases numbered 16, after V lost 0 bases and J lost 5 bases. CDR1 SGHNT and CDR2 YYREEE come from the germline V gene (reference sequence). CDR3 length: 20 amino acids. The CDR3 loop is CASSLEGSGGPRLRTGELFF. The CDR3 bases are TGTGCCAGCAGCTTGGAGGGTAGCGGGGGGCCCCGATTGAGGACCGGGGAGCTGTTTTTT.

In this sample, this clone turned up once. The chain joins TRBV24-1 to TRBJ2-1, with TRBD1 matching over 7 bases. The CDR3 extends over 13 amino acids. Germline CDR1 reads KGHDR; CDR2 reads SFDVKD. The J segment lost 4 bases and the V segment lost 6 bases, leaving 2 bases of the junction unmatched. The CDR3 region is CATSRQGYNEQFF. The CDR3, as DNA: TGTGCCACCAGTAGACAGGGTTACAATGAGCAGTTCTTC.

The rearrangement links TRBV12-3 or TRBV12-4 to TRBJ1-1, with D unclear. This CDR3 is 13 amino acids long. V was pared by 3 bases and J by 9 bases, with 14 bases between. CDR3 amino acids: CASSLRGSDQAFF. In DNA, the CDR3 is TGTGCCAGCAGTTTGAGAGGAAGTGACCAAGCTTTCTTT.

At least ten counts were recorded for this clone. The rearrangement uses TRBV28 and TRBJ2-7; D may be TRBD1 (5 bases). The V end was cut by 2 bases, the J end by 5 bases, with 10 bases between. In germline, CDR1 is MDHEN, CDR2 SYDVKM. The CDR3 contains 13 residues. CDR3 in DNA: TGTGCCAGCAGTTTACCAGGGTCCAACGAGCAGTACTTC. Amino acids: CASSLPGSNEQYF.

Regarding this clone: This may arise from a read error, as a much more abundant clone is one base away. This chain joins TRBV6-5 and TRBJ1-2; TRBD1 might be the D (6 bases). This CDR3 is 14 amino acids long. Germline V gene sequence: CDR1 MNHEY, CDR2 SVGAGI. CDR3 loop: CASSYTLTGYSYTF. CDR3 coding DNA: TGTGCCAGCAGTTACACACTGACAGGCTATAGCTACACCTTC.

V is TRBV28 and J is TRBJ2-7; a possible D gene is TRBD2 (6 bases). The CDR3 sequence is 15 residues long. V was shortened by 2 bases and J by 2 bases, with 13 bases between the two germline ends. Germline CDR1 and CDR2: MDHEN and SYDVKM. The CDR3 DNA follows: TGTGCCAGCAGTTTACTAGCGAACTTTCCCTACGAGCAGTACTTC. This encodes CASSLLANFPYEQYF.

This chain joins TRBV5-1 and TRBJ2-3; no reliable D call. CDR3 length: 12 amino acids. Germline V CDR1 and CDR2: SGHRS, YFSETQ. V lost 0 bases and J lost 6, with 5 bases in between. The CDR3 sequence is CASSLGADTQYF. The CDR3 DNA sequence: TGCGCCAGCAGCTTGGGCGCGGATACGCAGTATTTT. Full variable domain (outside the CDR3, taken from reference TRBV5-1 and TRBJ2-3): KAGVTQTPRYLIKTRGQQVTLSCSPISGHRSVSWYQQTPGQGLQFLFEYFSETQRNKGNFPGRFSGRQFSNSRSEMNVSTLELGDSALYLCASSLGADTQYFGPGTRLTVL.

The chain employs TRBV4-1 and TRBJ2-3; 7 nucleotides agree with TRBD2. V lost 4 bases to trimming and J lost 3 bases; unmatched junction nucleotides: 7. CDR1 and CDR2 from the germline V gene are MGHRA and YSYEKL. The CDR3 length is 15 residues. CDR3 coding DNA: TGCGCCAGCAGCCTCCGGGGGGACGGAACAGATACGCAGTATTTT. It translates to CASSLRGDGTDTQYF.

CDR3 bases: TGTGCCAGCAGGGCATCTTCACAGGGAGTTAATGAAAAACTGTTTTTT. Its translation is CASRASSQGVNEKLFF. V and J are TRBV2 and TRBJ1-4, with D possibly matching TRBD1 (6 bases). The CDR3 runs to 16 residues. Trimming took 6 bases from V and 4 from J, leaving 18 bases between them. The V gene's germline CDR1 is SNHLY and CDR2 FYNNEI.

This chain links TRBV5-1 with TRBJ1-1; no firm D call. V gave up 0 bases and J gave up 4 bases, with 10 bases separating them. The germline gives CDR1 SGHRS, CDR2 YFSETQ. The CDR3 is 14 amino acids. The DNA of the CDR3 is TGCGCCAGCAGCTTGGACCCCCGGAGCACTGAAGCTTTCTTT. Its translation: CASSLDPRSTEAFF.

The rearrangement links TRBV10-2 to TRBJ2-2; 15 nucleotides agree with TRBD2. Germline CDR1 and CDR2: WSHSY and SAAADI. This CDR3 region has 20 residues. The V and J ends lost 6 bases and 2 bases, in that order; junction bases with no gene match: 13. The CDR3 DNA follows: TGCGCCAGCAGCGACACCCCGGGACTAGCGGGAGGCCTAAACACCGGGGAGCTGTTTTTT. This gives the protein CASSDTPGLAGGLNTGELFF.

The rearrangement links TRBV19 to TRBJ2-5, with D unclear. The germline V and J ends were trimmed by 4 bases and 2 bases, with 14 bases remaining between them. CDR1 is LNHDA and CDR2 is SQIVND in the germline V gene (reference sequence). The CDR3 extends over 15 amino acids. CDR3 residues: CASSSDLVGQETQYF. The CDR3, as DNA: TGTGCCAGTAGTAGCGATCTAGTCGGGCAAGAGACCCAGTACTTC. The full variable domain, in which reference TRBV19 and TRBJ2-5 provide the parts outside the CDR3, is DGGITQSPKYLFRKEGQNVTLSCEQNLNHDAMYWYRQDPGQGLRLIYYSQIVNDFQKGDIAEGYSVSREKKESFPLTVTSAQKNPTAFYLCASSSDLVGQETQYFGPGTRLLVL.

The chain uses TRBV5-5 and TRBJ2-2, with D tentatively TRBD2 (6 bases). CDR3 length equals 15 residues. Germline lookup yields CDR1 SGHKS and CDR2 YYEKEE (reference sequence). Trimming took off 0 bases at V and 5 bases at J, with 11 bases between the two ends. CDR3 loop: CASSLAGLSTGELFF. Written as DNA, the CDR3 is TGTGCCAGCAGCTTGGCAGGACTATCTACCGGGGAGCTGTTTTTT.

The rearrangement links TRBV6-1 to TRBJ2-1; 14 nucleotides agree with TRBD2. From germline, CDR1 is MNHNS and CDR2 SASEGT. The CDR3 is made up of 16 amino acids. Losses at the gene ends were 3 bases for V and 9 bases for J; bases not matched to a gene: 7. CDR3 DNA sequence: TGTGCCAGCAGTGAGGGACTAGCGGGAGCTAGAACTGAGCAGTTCTTC. This translates into CASSEGLAGARTEQFF.

The rearrangement links TRBV7-9 to TRBJ1-3; 9 bases agree with TRBD1. Looked up from germline, CDR1 is SEHNR and CDR2 is FQNEAQ (reference sequence). This CDR3 is built from 16 residues. The J segment lost 0 bases and the V segment lost 6 bases, leaving 6 bases of the junction unmatched. The CDR3 bases are TGTGCCAGCAGGGGACAGGGCCCCCACTCTGGAAACACCATATATTTT. Translated: CASRGQGPHSGNTIYF.

V usage is TRBV12-3 or TRBV12-4 and J usage is TRBJ2-7; perhaps TRBD1 as D (5 bases). The CDR3 runs 12 residues. The V gene lost 4 bases and the J gene lost 4 bases, with 8 bases spanning the gap. CDR3 in DNA: TGTGCCAGCAGTTCTCAGGGATACGAGCAGTACTTC. This gives the protein CASSSQGYEQYF.

The V gene is TRBV3-1 (or the pseudogene TRBV3-2), the J gene TRBJ1-2; D is ambiguous. This CDR3 has 16 amino acids. The germline gives CDR1 LGHDT, CDR2 YNNKEL (reference sequence). The V gene lost 4 bases and the J gene lost 6 bases, with 21 bases spanning the gap. The CDR3 DNA follows: TGTGCCAGCAGCCCAAAGGCAACAGCCAATGCTAATGGCTACACCTTC. Its translation is CASSPKATANANGYTF.

The V gene is TRBV12-3 or TRBV12-4, the J gene TRBJ1-2; 8 bases match TRBD1. Unmatched junction bases numbered 8, after V lost 7 bases and J lost 7 bases. CDR3 length: 13 amino acids. The CDR3 protein is CASTPDRVLGYTF. DNA for the CDR3: TGTGCCAGCACCCCGGACAGGGTACTTGGCTACACCTTC.

In nucleotides, the CDR3 is TGCGCCAGCAGCAAGACAGGGGTTGGTTTTGGGGACACTGAAGCTTTCTTT. It codes for CASSKTGVGFGDTEAFF. The chain links TRBV5-1 to TRBJ1-1, with 8 positions matching TRBD1. This CDR3 is 17 amino acids long. The V gene's germline CDR1 is SGHRS and CDR2 YFSETQ. V was pared by 4 bases and J by 3 bases, with 14 bases of the junction left unmatched. The whole variable domain, remainder taken from reference TRBV5-1 and TRBJ1-1, is KAGVTQTPRYLIKTRGQQVTLSCSPISGHRSVSWYQQTPGQGLQFLFEYFSETQRNKGNFPGRFSGRQFSNSRSEMNVSTLELGDSALYLCASSKTGVGFGDTEAFFGQGTRLTVV.